The sequence of this TCR beta chain was determined in a study of tumor and adjacent non-tumor tissue in lung cancer. Study summary: Patients comprised about a dozen adenocarcinoma, a couple of squamous cell carcinoma and 1 small cell lung cancer.

V lost 4 bases to trimming and J lost 4 bases, with 17 bases between them. Germline V gives CDR1 SGHDT, CDR2 YYEEEE. The CDR3 consists of 15 residues. Turning to this clonotype: The antigen remains unidentified.

Three rounds of nested PCR, following a modified ARM-PCR protocol, produced the TCRbeta library. MiXCR, run by TCRdb on the multiplex PCR reads, gives a single entry per CDR3 protein. This sample has roughly 120,000 distinct CDR3 sequences, with about 87% found just once. The template was RNA from unsorted bulk tissue. Newly diagnosed lung cancer patients had thoracic surgery in China, August–late 2014, without prior chemotherapy. Study-wide findings and caveats: In normal lung, the top 100 clones were significantly more dominant than in tumor. Significantly higher TCR diversity was found in tumor than normal lung.

The receptor was isolated from a man aged 65 to 79 with non-small cell lung cancer. The sequencing sample was made of lung tumor tissue. The genes are TRBV5-6 and TRBJ1-2; D remains ambiguous. This CDR3 reads CASSLAGRVVYGYTF. Written as DNA, the CDR3 is TGTGCCAGCAGCCTGGCTGGTAGGGTGGTCTATGGCTACACCTTC.